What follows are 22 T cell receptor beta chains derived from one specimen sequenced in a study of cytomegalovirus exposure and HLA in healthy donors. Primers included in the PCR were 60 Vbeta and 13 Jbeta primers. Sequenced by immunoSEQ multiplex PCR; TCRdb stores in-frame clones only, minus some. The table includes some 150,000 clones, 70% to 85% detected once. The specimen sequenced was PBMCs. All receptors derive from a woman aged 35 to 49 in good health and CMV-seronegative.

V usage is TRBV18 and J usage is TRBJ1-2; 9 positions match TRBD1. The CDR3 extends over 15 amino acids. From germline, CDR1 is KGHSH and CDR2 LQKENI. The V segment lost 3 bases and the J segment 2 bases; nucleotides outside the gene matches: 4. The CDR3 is CASSPPQGANYGYTF. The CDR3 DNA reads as TGTGCCAGCTCACCCCCACAGGGGGCGAACTATGGCTACACCTTC. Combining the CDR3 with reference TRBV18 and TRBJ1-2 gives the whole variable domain NAGVMQNPRHLVRRRGQEARLRCSPMKGHSHVYWYRQLPEEGLKFMVYLQKENIIDESGMPKERFSAEFPKEGPSILRIQQVVRGDSAAYFCASSPPQGANYGYTFGSGTRLTVV.

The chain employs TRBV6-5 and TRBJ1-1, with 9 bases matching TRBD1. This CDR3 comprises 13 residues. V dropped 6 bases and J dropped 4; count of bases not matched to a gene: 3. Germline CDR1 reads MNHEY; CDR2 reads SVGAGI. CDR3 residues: CASSYRGRTEAFF. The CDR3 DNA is TGTGCCAGCAGCTACAGGGGGCGCACTGAAGCTTTCTTT.

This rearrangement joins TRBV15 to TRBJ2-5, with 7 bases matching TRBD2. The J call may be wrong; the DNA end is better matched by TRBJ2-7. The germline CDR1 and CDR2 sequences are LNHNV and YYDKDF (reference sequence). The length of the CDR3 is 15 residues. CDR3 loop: CATSRTPGGSYEQYF. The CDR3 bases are TGTGCCACCAGCAGAACCCCGGGAGGCTCCTACGAGCAGTACTTC.

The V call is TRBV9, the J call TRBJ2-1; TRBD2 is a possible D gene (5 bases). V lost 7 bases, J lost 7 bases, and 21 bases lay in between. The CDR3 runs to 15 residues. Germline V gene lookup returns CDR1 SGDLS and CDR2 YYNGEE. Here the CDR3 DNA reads TGTGCCAGCTCAGAACACCGGGATTCACGAAATGAGCAGTTCTTC. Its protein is CASSEHRDSRNEQFF.

CDR3 sequence: CASRVQISDTQYF. The CDR3 DNA sequence: TGTGCCAGCAGGGTCCAGATCTCAGATACGCAGTATTTT. This chain joins TRBV28 and TRBJ2-3; D ambiguous. Trimming took 6 bases from V and 4 from J, leaving 11 bases between them. The CDR3 has 13 amino acids. Germline V gives CDR1 MDHEN, CDR2 SYDVKM. The full variable domain, its missing parts supplied by reference TRBV28 and TRBJ2-3, is DVKVTQSSRYLVKRTGEKVFLECVQDMDHENMFWYRQDPGLGLRLIYFSYDVKMKEKGDIPEGYSVSREKKERFSLILESASTNQTSMYLCASRVQISDTQYFGPGTRLTVL.

CDR3 sequence reads: CASSLRSTGQPSSGTEAFF. The DNA of the CDR3 is TGCGCCAGCAGCTTGCGTTCAACAGGGCAACCCTCTTCGGGCACTGAAGCTTTCTTT. J is TRBJ1-1 and V is TRBV5-1; weak D call: TRBD1 (6 bases). V gave up 1 base and J gave up 4 bases, with 26 bases separating them. CDR1 and CDR2 from the germline V gene are SGHRS and YFSETQ. The length of the CDR3 is 19 residues.

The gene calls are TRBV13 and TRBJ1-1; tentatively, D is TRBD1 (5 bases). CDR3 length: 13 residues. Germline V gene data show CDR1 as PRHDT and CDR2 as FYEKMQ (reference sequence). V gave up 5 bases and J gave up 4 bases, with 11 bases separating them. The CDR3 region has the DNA TGTGCCAGCAGCGCTGACAGAGCCACTGAAGCTTTCTTT. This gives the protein CASSADRATEAFF.

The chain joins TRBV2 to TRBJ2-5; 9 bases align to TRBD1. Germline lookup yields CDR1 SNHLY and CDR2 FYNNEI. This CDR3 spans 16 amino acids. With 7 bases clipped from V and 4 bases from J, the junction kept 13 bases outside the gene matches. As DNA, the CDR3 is TGTGCCAGCACCAAGGTTAACAGGGGGCGCGCAGAGACCCAGTACTTC. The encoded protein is CASTKVNRGRAETQYF.

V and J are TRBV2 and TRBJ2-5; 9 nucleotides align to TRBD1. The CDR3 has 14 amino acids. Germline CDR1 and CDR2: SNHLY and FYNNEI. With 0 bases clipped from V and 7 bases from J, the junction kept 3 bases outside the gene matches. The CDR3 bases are TGTGCCAGCAGTGAAGCGACAGGGGGGGGGACCCAGTACTTC. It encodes CASSEATGGGTQYF.

Here the CDR3 reads CASSSGKLVPPGELFF. CDR3 nucleotides: TGCGCCAGCAGTTCCGGGAAGTTGGTGCCACCCGGGGAGCTGTTTTTT. V and J are TRBV5-1 and TRBJ2-2, with D perhaps matching TRBD2 (5 bases). V lost 5 bases and J lost 6, with 20 bases in between. The CDR3 is 16 amino acids. Germline V gives CDR1 SGHRS, CDR2 YFSETQ.

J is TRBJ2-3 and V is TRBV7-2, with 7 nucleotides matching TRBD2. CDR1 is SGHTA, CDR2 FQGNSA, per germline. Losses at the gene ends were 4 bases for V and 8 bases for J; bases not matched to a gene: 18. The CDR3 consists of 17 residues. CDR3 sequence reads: CASSSSPGGRPSGTQYF. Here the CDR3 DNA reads TGTGCCAGCAGCTCCTCCCCGGGAGGACGCCCGTCTGGTACGCAGTATTTT. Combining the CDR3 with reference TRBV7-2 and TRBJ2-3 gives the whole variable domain GAGVSQSPSNKVTEKGKDVELRCDPISGHTALYWYRQSLGQGLEFLIYFQGNSAPDKSGLPSDRFSAERTGGSVSTLTIQRTQQEDSAVYLCASSSSPGGRPSGTQYFGPGTRLTVL.

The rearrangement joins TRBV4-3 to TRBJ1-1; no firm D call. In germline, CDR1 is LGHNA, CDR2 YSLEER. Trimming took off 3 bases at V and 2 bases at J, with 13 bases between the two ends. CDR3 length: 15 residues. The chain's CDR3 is CASSQTIAGNTEAFF. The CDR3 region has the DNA TGCGCCAGCAGCCAGACGATTGCGGGAAACACTGAAGCTTTCTTT.

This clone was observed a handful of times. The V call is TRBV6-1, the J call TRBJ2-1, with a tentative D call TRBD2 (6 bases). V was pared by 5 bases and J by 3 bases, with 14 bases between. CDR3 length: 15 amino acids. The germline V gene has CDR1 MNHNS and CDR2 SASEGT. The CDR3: CASSMAGRDYNEQFF. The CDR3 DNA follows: TGTGCCAGCAGTATGGCGGGGAGAGACTACAATGAGCAGTTCTTC.

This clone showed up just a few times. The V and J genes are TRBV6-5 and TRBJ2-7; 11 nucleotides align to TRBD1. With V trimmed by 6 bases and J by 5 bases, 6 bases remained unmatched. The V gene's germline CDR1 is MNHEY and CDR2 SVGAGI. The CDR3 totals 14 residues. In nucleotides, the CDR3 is TGTGCCAGCAGCCCGGGACAGGGGGACCACGAGCAGTACTTC. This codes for CASSPGQGDHEQYF.

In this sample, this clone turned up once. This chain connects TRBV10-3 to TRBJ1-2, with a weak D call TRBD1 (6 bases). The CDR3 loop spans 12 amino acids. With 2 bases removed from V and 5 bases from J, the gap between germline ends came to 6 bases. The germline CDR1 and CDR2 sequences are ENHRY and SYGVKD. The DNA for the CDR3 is TGTGCCATCAGTGAGCAGGGGTATGGCTACACCTTC. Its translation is CAISEQGYGYTF.

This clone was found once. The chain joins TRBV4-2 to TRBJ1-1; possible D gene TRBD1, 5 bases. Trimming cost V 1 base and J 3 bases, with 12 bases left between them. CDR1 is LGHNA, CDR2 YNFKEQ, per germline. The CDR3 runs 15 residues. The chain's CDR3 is CASSQGGVGDTEAFF. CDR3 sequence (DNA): TGTGCCAGCAGCCAAGGGGGGGTAGGGGACACTGAAGCTTTCTTT.

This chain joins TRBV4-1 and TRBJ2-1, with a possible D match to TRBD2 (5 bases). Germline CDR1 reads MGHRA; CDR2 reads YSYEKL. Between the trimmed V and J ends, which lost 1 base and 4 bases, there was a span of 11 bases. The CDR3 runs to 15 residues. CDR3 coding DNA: TGCGCCAGCAGCCAAGTACCCAGCGGATACAATGAGCAGTTCTTC. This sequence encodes CASSQVPSGYNEQFF.

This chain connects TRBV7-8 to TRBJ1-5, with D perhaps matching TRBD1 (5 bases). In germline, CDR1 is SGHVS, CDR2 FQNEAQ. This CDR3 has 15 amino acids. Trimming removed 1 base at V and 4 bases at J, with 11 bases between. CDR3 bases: TGTGCCAGCAGCTTAGGGGGGGGTCCAAATCAGCCCCAGCATTTT. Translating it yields CASSLGGGPNQPQHF.

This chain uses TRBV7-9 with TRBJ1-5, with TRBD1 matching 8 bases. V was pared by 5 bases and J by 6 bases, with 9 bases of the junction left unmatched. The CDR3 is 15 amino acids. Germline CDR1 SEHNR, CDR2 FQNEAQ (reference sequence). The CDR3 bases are TGTGCCAGCAGCACCGGGACAGGCCAAAGTCAGCCCCAGCATTTT. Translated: CASSTGTGQSQPQHF.

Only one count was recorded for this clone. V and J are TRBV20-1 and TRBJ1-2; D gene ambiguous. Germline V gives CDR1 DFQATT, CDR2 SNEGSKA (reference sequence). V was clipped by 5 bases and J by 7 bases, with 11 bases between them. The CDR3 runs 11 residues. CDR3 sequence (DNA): TGCAGTGCTGAGAGGAGCGCTGGCTACACCTTC. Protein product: CSAERSAGYTF.

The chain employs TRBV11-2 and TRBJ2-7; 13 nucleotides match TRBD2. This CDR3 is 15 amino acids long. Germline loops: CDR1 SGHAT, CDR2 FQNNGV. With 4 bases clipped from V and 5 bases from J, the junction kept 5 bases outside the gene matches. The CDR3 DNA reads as TGTGCCAGCAGCTGGGCCGGGACTAGCGGGGACGAGCAGTACTTC. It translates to CASSWAGTSGDEQYF.

Written as DNA, the CDR3 is TGTGCCAGCAGCCCGCAAGAGACCCAGTACTTC. Its translation is CASSPQETQYF. This sequence joins TRBV5-5 and TRBJ2-5; D gene ambiguous. The germline CDR1 and CDR2 sequences are SGHKS and YYEKEE (reference sequence). V dropped 4 bases and J dropped 2 bases, with 3 bases sitting between them. The CDR3 totals 11 residues. Using reference TRBV5-5 and TRBJ2-5 for the parts outside the CDR3, the full variable domain is DAGVTQSPTHLIKTRGQQVTLRCSPISGHKSVSWYQQVLGQGPQFIFQYYEKEERGRGNFPDRFSARQFPNYSSELNVNALLLGDSALYLCASSPQETQYFGPGTRLLVL.